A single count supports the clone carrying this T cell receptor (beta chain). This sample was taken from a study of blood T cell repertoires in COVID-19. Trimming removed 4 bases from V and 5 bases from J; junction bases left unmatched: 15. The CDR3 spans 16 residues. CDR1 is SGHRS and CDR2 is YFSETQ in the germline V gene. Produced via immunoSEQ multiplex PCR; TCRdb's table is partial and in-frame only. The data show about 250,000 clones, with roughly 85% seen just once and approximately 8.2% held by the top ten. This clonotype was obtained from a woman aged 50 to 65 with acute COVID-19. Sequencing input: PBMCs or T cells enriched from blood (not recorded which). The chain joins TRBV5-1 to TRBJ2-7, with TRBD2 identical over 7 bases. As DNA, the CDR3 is TGCGCCAGCAGCCCCCCTATCGGGGGGACTGTCGACGAGCAGTACTTC. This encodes CASSPPIGGTVDEQYF. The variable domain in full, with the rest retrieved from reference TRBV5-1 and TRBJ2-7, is KAGVTQTPRYLIKTRGQQVTLSCSPISGHRSVSWYQQTPGQGLQFLFEYFSETQRNKGNFPGRFSGRQFSNSRSEMNVSTLELGDSALYLCASSPPIGGTVDEQYFGPGTRLTVT.